This TCR beta chain was sequenced for a study of OX40 agonist ivuxolimab in advanced cancers. The study in broad terms: The costimulatory receptor OX40 (CD134) was targeted by ivuxolimab, a fully human IgG2 agonistic monoclonal antibody. Partial responses occurred in three dose-escalation patients: two with cutaneous melanoma and one with hepatocellular carcinoma. Of the roughly 51 dose-escalation patients, hepatocellular carcinoma was present in about 20, melanoma in approximately 15, renal cell carcinoma in 9 and head and neck cancer in 9. In the dose-escalation cohort, around 80% of patients were male, and the mean age was 60 years with a range of roughly 23 to 79. Intravenous ivuxolimab was administered to patients every 2 weeks at six dose levels: 0.01, 0.1, 0.3, 1.5, 3 and 10 mg/kg. The purpose of peripheral TCRbeta sequencing was to test whether ivuxolimab changed TCR sequence diversity and led to clonal T-cell expansion. Patients were allowed to have had prior anti-PD-1, anti-PD-L1 or anti-CTLA-4 therapy, and approximately 43% of the dose-escalation patients had previously received checkpoint inhibitors. The monotherapy dose-escalation portion (N ≈ 55 patients) of the phase I ivuxolimab trial is reported in the paper. General conclusions and limits of the study: Partial responders in the 0.1-3.0 mg/kg groups had among the lowest normalized peripheral clonal expansion, especially among CD8+ T cells. Low levels of normalized T-cell clonal expansion were also seen in some patients who did not respond. The antigen specificity of the clonally expanded peripheral T cells was not determined. After ivuxolimab, CD8+ T cells had more expanded clones than CD4+ T cells on average. At doses of 0.1 to 3.0 mg/kg, clonal expansion of both CD4+ and CD8+ T cells in blood was seen between baseline and week 6.

CDR1 and CDR2, per the germline V gene, are SGHRS and YFSETQ. The cysteine opens and the phenylalanine closes a CDR3 of 13 amino acids. Left in the record is the CDR3 DNA by itself, 39 bases read in frame from the first base. Deletion took 3 bases off V and 0 bases off J, with a span of 4 bases between the germline ends. For sequencing of the TCRbeta CDR3 region, genomic DNA was extracted from the sorted cells. The immunoSEQ Assay was used for sequencing of TCRbeta CDR3 regions. In TCRdb, the immuneACCESS table is reduced to in-frame sequences with V and J assigned. These tables do not hold every clone; where another copy was compared, an unresolved V gene accounts for under half, and the others remain unexplained. This sample has around 84,000 clones in its table, and 89% of those were observed once. Around 0.19% of the sample is held by the ten biggest clonotypes. To note about this clone: Its antigen is unknown. The record has no base qualities; no much larger clone is one base away.

Patients with a history of autoimmune disease or receiving systemic immunosuppression were excluded from the trial. Peripheral blood for TCR sequencing was collected from all dose cohorts at baseline, on cycle 4 day 1, and on cycle 7 day 1. Samples were obtained from an open-label, multicenter, first-in-human phase I dose-escalation trial of ivuxolimab. Adults with locally advanced or metastatic head and neck squamous cell, hepatocellular, melanoma or renal cell carcinoma were enrolled in the trial. Before TCR sequencing, CD4+ and CD8+ T cells were separately sorted from peripheral blood. The chain is encoded by TRBV5-1 joined to TRBJ1-3, with no confident D gene call. The origin of this receptor is an adult with an advanced solid tumor such as melanoma, head and neck, liver or kidney cancer. Specimen: CD4+ or CD8+ T cells sorted from blood, collected in a trial of the OX40 agonist ivuxolimab. The CDR3 amino acid sequence is: CASSSNSGNTIYF. In nucleotide form, the sequence is TGCGCCAGCAGCTCCAACTCTGGAAACACCATATATTTT.